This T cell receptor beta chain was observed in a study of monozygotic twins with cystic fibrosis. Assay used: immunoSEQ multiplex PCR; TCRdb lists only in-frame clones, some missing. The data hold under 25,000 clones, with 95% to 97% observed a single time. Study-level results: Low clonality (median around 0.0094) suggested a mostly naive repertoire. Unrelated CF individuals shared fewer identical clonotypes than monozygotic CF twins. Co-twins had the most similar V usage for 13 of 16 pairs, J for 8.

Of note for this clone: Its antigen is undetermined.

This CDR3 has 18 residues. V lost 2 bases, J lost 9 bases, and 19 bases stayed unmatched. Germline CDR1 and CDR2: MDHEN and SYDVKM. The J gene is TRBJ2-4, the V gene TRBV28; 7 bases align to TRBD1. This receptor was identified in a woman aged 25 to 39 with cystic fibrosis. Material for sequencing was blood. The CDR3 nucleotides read TGTGCCAGCAGTTTAAATAGGGGGCGCTCCCCAAAAGTGAGCATTCAGTACTTC. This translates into CASSLNRGRSPKVSIQYF.